A selection of T cell receptor beta chains follows, all from one sample in a study of T-cell reconstitution after alpha-beta-depleted transplantation in children. TCRdb analysed the PCR reads with MiXCR anew, one entry per CDR3 protein. The sample has hundreds of thousands of distinct CDR3 sequences, 13% seen once; the top ten hold 0.75% to 0.85%. The starting material was PBMCs, obtained before TCRalphabeta/CD19-depleted stem cell transplant. All receptors derive from a girl aged 2 to 10 with congenital amegakaryocytic thrombocytopenia, due to receive a stem cell transplant. Each CDR3 is given with its conserved first and last residue. Fields, in order: V gene, D gene, clone size, J gene, CDR3 DNA, CDR3 protein. D genes are given only for firm matches. The listing skips clone size in some rows; elsewhere it reads once, few, many or a size class.

V gene: TRBV5-1; D gene: -; clone size: few; J gene: TRBJ2-7; CDR3 DNA: TGCGCCAGCAGCTACCAGACAGGAACGAGGGAGCAGTACTTC; CDR3 protein: CASSYQTGTREQYF
V gene: TRBV29-1; D gene: -; clone size: -; J gene: TRBJ1-3; CDR3 DNA: TGCAGCGTTGGGACGGTCTCTCGAAACACCATATATTTT; CDR3 protein: CSVGTVSRNTIYF
V gene: TRBV11-2; D gene: -; clone size: few; J gene: TRBJ2-3; CDR3 DNA: TGTGCCAGCAGCCCTCGGAAACTATACTCGAATGGGCCTCGTGTAGATACGCAGTATTTT; CDR3 protein: CASSPRKLYSNGPRVDTQYF
V gene: TRBV29-1; D gene: TRBD1; clone size: many; J gene: TRBJ1-2; CDR3 DNA: TGCAGCGTTAGCGGACAGGGGGAAGGCTACACCTTC; CDR3 protein: CSVSGQGEGYTF
V gene: TRBV9; D gene: -; clone size: few; J gene: TRBJ1-2; CDR3 DNA: TGTGCCAGCAGCGTAGGGGATTCGGGGGTGCGTCGGCGTGGCTACACCTTC; CDR3 protein: CASSVGDSGVRRRGYTF
V gene: TRBV7-8; D gene: TRBD2; clone size: many; J gene: TRBJ2-7; CDR3 DNA: TGTGCCAGCAGCCCGATAGCGGGAGTAGGTTACGAGCAGTACTTC; CDR3 protein: CASSPIAGVGYEQYF
V gene: TRBV29-1; D gene: -; clone size: many; J gene: TRBJ2-2; CDR3 DNA: TGCAGCGATGCCCTCCAGGGCATCACCGGGGAGCTGTTTTTT; CDR3 protein: CSDALQGITGELFF
V gene: TRBV20-1; D gene: -; clone size: -; J gene: TRBJ2-5; CDR3 DNA: TGCAGTGCTTTAGATTCCAAGGAGGGAAAAGAGACCCAGTACTTC; CDR3 protein: CSALDSKEGKETQYF
V gene: TRBV4-1; D gene: -; clone size: many; J gene: TRBJ2-7; CDR3 DNA: TGCGCCAGCAGCCCCGCGGCGGGATCAGGAGTTTACGAGCAGTACTTC; CDR3 protein: CASSPAAGSGVYEQYF
V gene: TRBV12-3/TRBV12-4; D gene: TRBD2; clone size: -; J gene: TRBJ2-7; CDR3 DNA: TGTGCCAGCAGTATAGCGGGAGGGCGGTCTTTCCACGAGCAGTACTTC; CDR3 protein: CASSIAGGRSFHEQYF
V gene: TRBV20-1; D gene: -; clone size: -; J gene: TRBJ2-7; CDR3 DNA: TGCAGCATCCCAAACGAGGCTGGCCCCTGGAGTGAGCAGTACTTC; CDR3 protein: CSIPNEAGPWSEQYF
V gene: TRBV4-2; D gene: TRBD2; clone size: -; J gene: TRBJ2-7; CDR3 DNA: TGTGCCAGCAGCCAAGGTCTAGCGGTTACCTACGAGCAGTACTTC; CDR3 protein: CASSQGLAVTYEQYF
V gene: TRBV3-1; D gene: TRBD2; clone size: -; J gene: TRBJ2-3; CDR3 DNA: TGTGCCAGCAGCCAGCGCGGGGGAAGGAGCACAGATACGCAGTATTTT; CDR3 protein: CASSQRGGRSTDTQYF
V gene: TRBV5-1; D gene: TRBD2; clone size: many; J gene: TRBJ2-3; CDR3 DNA: TGCGCCAGCCGATCCGGGACTAGCGGCACAGATACGCAGTATTTT; CDR3 protein: CASRSGTSGTDTQYF
V gene: TRBV20-1; D gene: TRBD1; clone size: many; J gene: TRBJ2-6; CDR3 DNA: TGCAGTGCTAGACGGACAGGGCTGAACTCTGGGGCCAACGTCCTGACTTTC; CDR3 protein: CSARRTGLNSGANVLTF
V gene: TRBV20-1; D gene: -; clone size: many; J gene: TRBJ2-7; CDR3 DNA: TGCAGTGCTTCCAGGGCGTACGAGCAGTACTTC; CDR3 protein: CSASRAYEQYF
V gene: TRBV12-3/TRBV12-4; D gene: TRBD1; clone size: many; J gene: TRBJ1-3; CDR3 DNA: TGTGCCAGCAGTCGACAGGGAACCATATATTTT; CDR3 protein: CASSRQGTIYF
V gene: TRBV11-2; D gene: TRBD2; clone size: -; J gene: TRBJ2-3; CDR3 DNA: TGTGCCAGCAGCTTAGGTCGTGGTTTGACTAGCGAGGACACAGATACGCAGTATTTT; CDR3 protein: CASSLGRGLTSEDTDTQYF
V gene: TRBV19; D gene: -; clone size: few; J gene: TRBJ2-1; CDR3 DNA: TGTGCCAGTAGTATTACTAGTGAGCAGTTCTTC; CDR3 protein: CASSITSEQFF
V gene: TRBV10-3; D gene: -; clone size: -; J gene: TRBJ2-7; CDR3 DNA: TGTGCCATCAGTACTAGAGGGACTTCGGGCTACGAGCAGTACTTC; CDR3 protein: CAISTRGTSGYEQYF